The 11 T cell receptor beta chains below all came from one sample that was sequenced in a study of blood T cell repertoires in COVID-19. Clones were read by immunoSEQ multiplex PCR, and TCRdb kept only the in-frame ones, dropping some. The sample consists of a few hundred thousand clones, approximately 86% of them appearing once. Material: peripheral blood. The receptors shown here come from a woman between 70 and 85 years old with active or convalescent COVID-19.

V and J are TRBV6-2 or TRBV6-3 and TRBJ1-5, with D tentatively TRBD1 (6 bases). Germline CDR1 MNHEY, CDR2 SVGEGT. The CDR3 consists of 14 residues. Trimming pared 5 bases from V and 0 bases from J, leaving 8 bases between. CDR3 protein: CASSRTVSNQPQHF. The CDR3 DNA reads TGTGCCAGCAGTAGGACAGTTAGCAATCAGCCCCAGCATTTT.

J is TRBJ1-4 and V is TRBV5-1, with 7 positions matching TRBD1. Trimming cost V 4 bases and J 10 bases; bases outside gene matches: 19. The length of the CDR3 is 17 residues. CDR1 SGHRS and CDR2 YFSETQ come from the germline V gene. DNA for the CDR3: TGCGCCAGCAGCCCGAGACTACCGGGACAGAAAAACGGAAAACTGTTTTTT. Translating it yields CASSPRLPGQKNGKLFF. Variable domain in full (rest from reference TRBV5-1 and TRBJ1-4): KAGVTQTPRYLIKTRGQQVTLSCSPISGHRSVSWYQQTPGQGLQFLFEYFSETQRNKGNFPGRFSGRQFSNSRSEMNVSTLELGDSALYLCASSPRLPGQKNGKLFFGSGTQLSVL.

The table lists this clone with a few counts. The J gene is TRBJ1-5, the V gene TRBV19; the match to TRBD1 covers 7 bases. The germline gives CDR1 LNHDA, CDR2 SQIVND (reference sequence). There are 13 residues in the CDR3. The junction had 3 bases not matched to a gene; V was cut back by 5 bases and J by 5 bases. This CDR3 reads CASSYTGDQPQHF. CDR3 bases: TGTGCCAGTAGTTACACAGGGGATCAGCCCCAGCATTTT.

The chain has TRBV11-2 and TRBJ2-5, with 8 bases fitting TRBD2. The CDR3 length is 14 residues. J was trimmed by 5 bases and V by 5 bases; bases with no gene match: 7. CDR1 is SGHAT, CDR2 FQNNGV, per germline. The CDR3 DNA reads as TGTGCCAGCAGCCTCGGGACTAGGGGCGAGACCCAGTACTTC. It is translated as CASSLGTRGETQYF.

V gene TRBV7-9 combines with J gene TRBJ2-2, with 8 bases aligning to TRBD2. Germline CDR1 reads SEHNR; CDR2 reads FQNEAQ (reference sequence). Losses at the gene ends were 2 bases for V and 8 bases for J; bases not matched to a gene: 7. This CDR3 has 15 residues. CDR3 loop: CASSLWLAGRGELFF. DNA for the CDR3: TGTGCCAGCAGCTTATGGCTAGCGGGTCGAGGGGAGCTGTTTTTT.

The chain links TRBV7-9 to TRBJ2-7; D remains unclear. Trimming took off 4 bases at V and 3 bases at J, with 13 bases between the two ends. This CDR3 has 14 residues. Germline lookup yields CDR1 SEHNR and CDR2 FQNEAQ (reference sequence). The CDR3 DNA reads as TGTGCCAGCAGCTCAGATCTAGGCTTCTACGAGCAGTACTTC. This translates into CASSSDLGFYEQYF.

This chain joins TRBV7-9 and TRBJ2-2; D possibly corresponds to TRBD1 (6 bases). V lost 5 bases and J lost 0, with 13 bases in between. Germline assignment: CDR1 SEHNR and CDR2 FQNEAQ (reference sequence). This CDR3 is 16 amino acids long. CDR3 bases: TGTGCCAGCAGCAAACTGGGGGCCGCGAACACCGGGGAGCTGTTTTTT. Translating it yields CASSKLGAANTGELFF.

The V gene is TRBV7-8, the J gene TRBJ1-1; 8 nucleotides align to TRBD1. CDR1 and CDR2 from the germline V gene are SGHVS and FQNEAQ. Unmatched junction bases numbered 9, after V lost 4 bases and J lost 5 bases. CDR3 length: 15 amino acids. CDR3 sequence (DNA): TGTGCCAGCAGCTCTGTCCAGGGGGCGCTTACTGAAGCTTTCTTT. Its protein product is CASSSVQGALTEAFF.

In its sample, this clone was seen once. The chain is built from TRBV24-1 and TRBJ2-3; tentatively, D is TRBD2 (5 bases). The V gene's germline CDR1 is KGHDR and CDR2 SFDVKD. The V and J ends lost 4 bases and 5 bases respectively, with 6 bases between them. This CDR3 spans 12 amino acids. The CDR3 DNA is TGTGCCACCAGTGACGGGGTAGATACGCAGTATTTT. Its protein product is CATSDGVDTQYF.

J is TRBJ2-2 and V is TRBV7-8, with TRBD1 matching over 7 bases. The CDR3 is 15 amino acids. CDR1 SGHVS and CDR2 FQNEAQ come from the germline V gene. V gave up 6 bases and J gave up 1 base; unmatched junction bases: 5. CDR3 nucleotide sequence: TGTGCCAGCAGGCACCGGGACAGGAACACCGGGGAGCTGTTTTTT. Residues: CASRHRDRNTGELFF. The full variable domain, its missing parts supplied by reference TRBV7-8 and TRBJ2-2, is GAGVSQSPRYKVAKRGQDVALRCDPISGHVSLFWYQQALGQGPEFLTYFQNEAQLDKSGLPSDRFFAERPEGSVSTLKIQRTQQEDSAVYLCASRHRDRNTGELFFGEGSRLTVL.

This clone was counted a single time. The chain carries TRBV7-6 and TRBJ1-1; TRBD1 matches at 10 bases. Germline-derived CDR1 and CDR2 are SGHVS and FNYEAQ. This CDR3 is 15 amino acids long. J gave up 3 bases and V 5 bases, and 6 bases lay outside the gene matches. CDR3: CASSPPTGGHTEAFF. In DNA form, the CDR3 reads TGTGCCAGCAGCCCGCCGACAGGGGGCCACACTGAAGCTTTCTTT.